Listed below are T cell receptor beta chains from one sample, sequenced in a study of control samples from healthy donors and cancer patients. Here immunoSEQ multiplex PCR was the method, and the copy in TCRdb shows in-frame clones only, minus some. The sample records about 96,000 clones, more than 85% being singletons. Sequenced material: blood. The receptor set was obtained from a man between 18 and 29 years old in good health. The CDR3 runs from the conserved cysteine through the conserved F or W.

v_call cdr3_aa
TRBV5-5 CASSHETQTDEQYF
TRBV5-1 CASSLATYNEQFF
TRBV5-5 CASSLLSSGAVDTQYF
TRBV19 CASSPGPAKGTEAFF
TRBV5-1 CASSGGQSYEQYF
TRBV7-9 CASSLYQGGSNEKLFF
TRBV6-5 CASKSEPNSPLHF
TRBV12-5 CASGFRTGYTDTQYF
TRBV7-2 CASSGGTALYEQYF
TRBV7-6 CASNPGVGELFF
TRBV5-5 CASSLGFFMNTEAFF
TRBV6-5 CASSYGGPQMTDTQYF
TRBV19 CASSIKGGPSYEQYF
TRBV4-1 CASSLLNRALTEAFF
TRBV2 CASSAADYSNQPQHF
TRBV5-1 CASSLAAGGTYEQYF